The 29 T cell receptor beta chains listed next were all sequenced from one sample in a study of T cells after yellow fever vaccination. TCRdb independently ran MiXCR on the 5' RACE reads; one entry per CDR3 protein. The table includes some 23,000 distinct CDR3 sequences, 3.4% detected once. Source: PBMCs, either bulk or a sorted T-cell subset (CD4+, CD8+, memory, or dextramer-sorted; not recorded which), taken roughly 47 days after the first yellow fever vaccination. These receptors were collected from a young man who received the YFV17D yellow fever vaccine.

This clonotype was recorded at least ten times. This sequence joins TRBV5-5 and TRBJ1-3; no firm D call. Germline V lookup: CDR1 SGHKS, CDR2 YYEKEE (reference sequence). The CDR3 runs to 16 residues. Trimming stripped 2 bases from V and 0 bases from J, with 12 bases between. As DNA, the CDR3 is TGTGCCAGCAGCTTCAGTGGAGACCGCTCTGGAAACACCATATATTTT. Translated: CASSFSGDRSGNTIYF.

This clonotype was picked up many times. The genes are TRBV20-1 and TRBJ2-7, with a possible D match to TRBD1 (5 bases). The CDR3 totals 14 residues. The V end was cut by 2 bases, the J end by 6 bases, with 17 bases between. From germline, CDR1 is DFQATT and CDR2 SNEGSKA (reference sequence). DNA for the CDR3: TGCAGTGCTAGACGAACCAGACAGAGCTTCGAGCAGTACGTC. This sequence encodes CSARRTRQSFEQYV.

This clonotype has a count of ten or more. This chain links TRBV5-1 with TRBJ2-2, with D perhaps assigned TRBD1 or TRBD2 (5 bases each). V was pared by 5 bases and J by 2 bases, with 16 bases between. The CDR3 extends over 16 amino acids. Per germline, CDR1 SGHRS and CDR2 YFSETQ. CDR3 bases: TGCGCCAGCAGTCCCCCCGGGACGGCAAACACCGGGGAGCTGTTTTTT. Translated, it gives CASSPPGTANTGELFF.

The CDR3 spells CASSLGRGQFF. CDR3 DNA sequence: TGTGCCAGCAGTTTAGGCCGGGGACAGTTCTTC. The chain employs TRBV12-3 or TRBV12-4 and TRBJ2-1, with D perhaps matching TRBD2 (5 bases). The CDR3 is made up of 11 amino acids. The germline V and J ends were trimmed by 1 base and 13 bases, with 8 bases remaining between them.

The sample holds many counts of this clonotype. V gene TRBV5-1 combines with J gene TRBJ2-1, with 7 bases lining up with TRBD2. V lost 0 bases and J lost 1; bases outside the gene matches: 1. Looked up from germline, CDR1 is SGHRS and CDR2 is YFSETQ. The CDR3 consists of 15 residues. The CDR3 reads CASSLASGSYNEQFF. The CDR3 DNA sequence: TGCGCCAGCAGCTTGGCTAGCGGTTCCTACAATGAGCAGTTCTTC.

This clonotype came up many times. The genes are TRBV12-3 or TRBV12-4 and TRBJ1-5; the match to TRBD1 covers 8 bases. The CDR3 has 15 residues. The V and J ends lost 3 bases and 5 bases, in that order; junction bases with no gene match: 6. The chain's CDR3 is CASSFSKGQDQPQHF. CDR3 DNA: TGTGCCAGCAGTTTTTCGAAGGGACAGGATCAGCCCCAGCATTTT.

Many counts were recorded for this clonotype. Here the CDR3 DNA reads TGTGCCAGCAGGGGGACAGGGGCGCCTGGAAACACCATATATTTT. Amino acid sequence: CASRGTGAPGNTIYF. This chain joins TRBV6-5 and TRBJ1-3; 10 nucleotides line up with TRBD1. Per germline, CDR1 MNHEY and CDR2 SVGAGI. The CDR3 contains 15 residues. V was pared by 6 bases and J by 2 bases, with 4 bases of the junction left unmatched.

This clonotype came up many times. The CDR3 is CASSLEEEQYF. DNA of the CDR3: TGTGCCAGCAGTTTGGAGGAAGAGCAGTACTTC. V is TRBV12-3 or TRBV12-4 and J is TRBJ2-7; D may be TRBD2 (5 bases). The CDR3 extends over 11 amino acids. The V end lost 3 bases, the J end lost 7 bases, and 7 bases lay between the germline ends.

This clonotype has at least ten counts. The chain combines TRBV6-5 with TRBJ2-1, with TRBD1 matching over 7 bases. Germline CDR1 is MNHEY and CDR2 is SVGAGI. CDR3 length equals 16 residues. Trimming cost V 6 bases and J 2 bases; bases outside gene matches: 10. The CDR3 is CASRTGHGEPYNEQFF. CDR3 sequence (DNA): TGTGCCAGCAGGACAGGGCACGGGGAACCCTACAATGAGCAGTTCTTC.

This clonotype was recorded many times. The gene calls are TRBV5-5 and TRBJ1-5; weak D call: TRBD1 (5 bases). Deletions cut 0 bases from V and 7 bases from J, with 11 bases between. Germline V lookup: CDR1 SGHKS, CDR2 YYEKEE (reference sequence). The CDR3 consists of 14 residues. The CDR3 is CASSLAGWDQPQHF. The CDR3 DNA sequence: TGTGCCAGCAGCTTGGCAGGATGGGACCAGCCCCAGCATTTT.

This clonotype was recorded many times. V gene TRBV5-6 combines with J gene TRBJ2-1; TRBD1 aligns across 9 bases. In germline, CDR1 is SGHDT, CDR2 YYEEEE. The V segment lost 4 bases and the J segment 7 bases; nucleotides outside the gene matches: 9. This CDR3 has 15 amino acids. CDR3 DNA sequence: TGTGCCAGCAGCCGTGCCGGGACAGGGTGGAATGAGCAGTTCTTC. Translating it yields CASSRAGTGWNEQFF.

This clonotype was seen ten or more times. V and J are TRBV10-2 and TRBJ1-6; D not resolved. The CDR3 runs to 12 residues. Deletions cut 7 bases from V and 5 bases from J, with 6 bases between. The germline V gene encodes CDR1 WSHSY and CDR2 SAAADI. The CDR3: CASNRNNSPLHF. The CDR3 DNA reads as TGCGCCAGCAACAGAAATAATTCACCCCTCCACTTT.

This clonotype was found many times. J is TRBJ1-2 and V is TRBV7-2; D unclear. The length of the CDR3 is 12 residues. Trimming removed 5 bases at V and 7 bases at J, with 11 bases between. Germline V lookup: CDR1 SGHTA, CDR2 FQGNSA. The CDR3 spells CASSRAGGGYTF. CDR3 DNA: TGTGCCAGCAGCAGGGCCGGCGGTGGCTACACCTTC.

As for this clonotype: The junction and the germline gene differ at one end; a read error may be behind it. The chain couples TRBV29-1 to TRBJ2-3, with TRBD2 matching 10 bases. Germline V lookup: CDR1 SQVTM, CDR2 ANQGSEA. CDR3 size: 15 residues. CDR3 nucleotide sequence: TGCATCGTTGAAGCGCGGTCTAGCGGGGGTAATACGCAGTATTTT. It translates to CIVEARSSGGNTQYF.

This clonotype was observed at least ten times. This chain uses TRBV4-3 with TRBJ2-3; perhaps TRBD2 as D (7 bases). V was shortened by 3 bases and J by 0 bases, with 19 bases between the two germline ends. The V gene's germline CDR1 is LGHNA and CDR2 YSLEER. The CDR3 spans 18 residues. The CDR3 DNA follows: TGCGCCAGCAGCCACGGAATGCGGGGGCCGGAAAGCACAGATACGCAGTATTTT. This sequence encodes CASSHGMRGPESTDTQYF.

This clonotype was seen many times. The chain joins TRBV6-5 to TRBJ1-2; maybe TRBD1 (6 bases). Germline V CDR1 and CDR2: MNHEY, SVGAGI. CDR3 size: 13 residues. V was trimmed by 6 bases and J by 4 bases, leaving 12 bases between them. The CDR3 reads CASSATGLYGYTF. Written as DNA, the CDR3 is TGTGCCAGCAGCGCGACAGGCCTCTATGGCTACACCTTC.

This clonotype was detected ten times or more. V gene TRBV12-3 or TRBV12-4 combines with J gene TRBJ2-7; D not resolved. This CDR3 contains 14 residues. V lost 5 bases to trimming and J lost 1 base, with 12 bases between them. The CDR3 region has the DNA TGTGCCAGCAGTCCCCCCGACGGATCCTACGAGCAGTACTTC. Its protein is CASSPPDGSYEQYF.

This clonotype was observed at least ten times. This chain uses TRBV10-3 with TRBJ2-1; D perhaps matches TRBD2 (6 bases). Per the germline V gene, CDR1 is ENHRY and CDR2 is SYGVKD. The CDR3 is 17 amino acids. Trimming shortened V by 0 bases and J by 1 base, and 13 bases separated the two germline ends. CDR3 sequence (DNA): TGTGCCATCAGTGAGTCGGGGGGTTTGTCGTCCTACAATGAGCAGTTCTTC. Residues: CAISESGGLSSYNEQFF.

The table lists this clonotype with many counts. The rearrangement joins TRBV7-2 to TRBJ2-5; TRBD2 matches 9 bases. This CDR3 comprises 17 residues. The trim removed 5 bases at V and 4 bases at J, leaving 14 bases unmatched. The germline V gene encodes CDR1 SGHTA and CDR2 FQGNSA. The CDR3 is CASSAGAGRGGSETQYF. CDR3 in DNA: TGTGCCAGCAGCGCAGGGGCGGGGCGGGGGGGTTCAGAGACCCAGTACTTC.

This clonotype was picked up many times. V gene TRBV18 combines with J gene TRBJ2-7, with TRBD2 identical over 12 bases. V gave up 2 bases and J gave up 2 bases; unmatched junction bases: 4. Germline V gene data show CDR1 as KGHSH and CDR2 as LQKENI. This CDR3 has 16 amino acids. The CDR3 region is CASSPKLAGGAYEQYF. In DNA, the CDR3 is TGTGCCAGCTCACCAAAACTAGCGGGGGGAGCCTACGAGCAGTACTTC.

In its sample, this clonotype was seen many times. J is TRBJ1-1 and V is TRBV6-5; D is unresolved. From germline, CDR1 is MNHEY and CDR2 SVGAGI. The CDR3 sequence is 13 residues long. The V end lost 0 bases, the J end lost 11 bases, and 13 bases lay between the germline ends. The CDR3 nucleotides are TGTGCCAGCAGTTACTCAGGCTCCGGTTCGGCTTTCTTT. This sequence encodes CASSYSGSGSAFF.

This clonotype occurred a few times. The chain uses TRBV4-1 and TRBJ1-1, with D maybe TRBD1 (5 bases). CDR1 MGHRA and CDR2 YSYEKL come from the germline V gene. The CDR3 length is 16 residues. V lost 0 bases and J 6 bases, leaving 17 bases between the germline ends. In DNA, the CDR3 is TGCGCCAGCAGCCAAGAGGGAGCAGGGATTGGTTCTGAAGCTTTCTTT. Translation gives CASSQEGAGIGSEAFF.

The genes are TRBV19 and TRBJ1-1; D perhaps matches TRBD1 (6 bases). V lost 6 bases to trimming and J lost 7 bases, with 15 bases between them. The V gene's germline CDR1 is LNHDA and CDR2 SQIVND (reference sequence). The CDR3 has 13 amino acids. The CDR3 coding sequence is TGTGCCAGTAGGGACGGGGGCGCTTTTGAAGCTTTCTTT. Its translation is CASRDGGAFEAFF. The complete variable domain, with remaining parts taken from reference TRBV19 and TRBJ1-1, reads DGGITQSPKYLFRKEGQNVTLSCEQNLNHDAMYWYRQDPGQGLRLIYYSQIVNDFQKGDIAEGYSVSREKKESFPLTVTSAQKNPTAFYLCASRDGGAFEAFFGQGTRLTVV.

This clonotype showed up many times. The J gene is TRBJ1-1, the V gene TRBV12-3 or TRBV12-4; D is unresolved. CDR3 length: 12 amino acids. V shed 7 bases and J shed 5 bases, with 11 bases lying between them. This chain's CDR3 is CASTLVGTEAFF. CDR3 nucleotide sequence: TGTGCCAGCACCTTGGTGGGGACTGAAGCTTTCTTT.

Many counts were recorded for this clonotype. The chain employs TRBV20-1 and TRBJ2-5, with D possibly matching TRBD1 (6 bases). The length of the CDR3 is 13 residues. Germline V gives CDR1 DFQATT, CDR2 SNEGSKA (reference sequence). The germline V and J ends were trimmed by 0 bases and 4 bases, with 9 bases remaining between them. The CDR3 region is CSARDGGRETQYF. The CDR3, as DNA: TGCAGTGCTAGAGATGGGGGCCGAGAGACCCAGTACTTC.

This clonotype was counted at least ten times. Relative to the germline gene, one junction end is altered; a read error may explain this. The genes are TRBV29-1 and TRBJ2-2; D perhaps matches TRBD2 (6 bases). CDR3 size: 13 residues. Looked up from germline, CDR1 is SQVTM and CDR2 is ANQGSEA. The DNA for the CDR3 is TGCAGCGTTCGGGACTTCGCGGGCGGGGAGCTGTGTTTT. It specifies CSVRDFAGGELCF.

Many counts were recorded for this clonotype. The V and J genes are TRBV5-5 and TRBJ2-3, with 8 nucleotides matching TRBD2. J gave up 0 bases and V 4 bases, and 13 bases lay outside the gene matches. Germline V gives CDR1 SGHKS, CDR2 YYEKEE (reference sequence). This CDR3 has 18 residues. DNA for the CDR3: TGTGCCAGCAGCCTATTGGCGGGGGGCCTATCTAGCACAGATACGCAGTATTTT. It specifies CASSLLAGGLSSTDTQYF. Complete variable domain (other parts from reference TRBV5-5 and TRBJ2-3): DAGVTQSPTHLIKTRGQQVTLRCSPISGHKSVSWYQQVLGQGPQFIFQYYEKEERGRGNFPDRFSARQFPNYSSELNVNALLLGDSALYLCASSLLAGGLSSTDTQYFGPGTRLTVL.

This clonotype was seen at least ten times. The gene calls are TRBV10-1 and TRBJ2-5; tentatively, D is TRBD1 (5 bases). This CDR3 has 13 amino acids. V lost 5 bases, J lost 5 bases, and 12 bases lay in between. CDR1 is WNHNN and CDR2 is SYGVQD in the germline V gene (reference sequence). This chain's CDR3 is CASSKTGDETQYF. The DNA for the CDR3 is TGCGCCAGCAGTAAAACAGGAGATGAGACCCAGTACTTC.

This clonotype was seen repeatedly, ten times or more. J is TRBJ2-1 and V is TRBV12-3 or TRBV12-4; TRBD2 agrees at 8 bases. V gave up 3 bases and J gave up 3 bases; unmatched junction bases: 7. CDR3 length: 16 residues. The CDR3 reads CASSFSSGGVYNEQFF. CDR3 nucleotide sequence: TGTGCCAGCAGTTTCTCGAGCGGGGGAGTCTACAATGAGCAGTTCTTC.